The 17 T cell receptor beta chains reported below all come from one sample, sequenced in a study of shared clonotypes between healthy human individuals. Sequencing used immunoSEQ multiplex PCR; TCRdb keeps in-frame clones, though not all of them. The data contain around 600,000 clones, more than 95% of them seen just once; the ten biggest clones take up approximately 0.3%. It was CD45RO-negative cells, positively selected for CCR7, that made up naive CD8 cells, with terminally differentiated effector memory CD45RA+ cells excluded. The sequenced sample was naive CD8+ T cells sorted from blood. These receptors came from a man aged 25 to 40 in good health.

Worth noting for this clone: Other DNA sequences within the sample encode an identical CDR3. The V call is TRBV27, the J call TRBJ2-1, with 10 bases identical to TRBD2. Germline V gives CDR1 MNHEY, CDR2 SMNVEV (reference sequence). The length of the CDR3 is 13 residues. V gave up 6 bases and J gave up 6 bases; unmatched junction bases: 2. The CDR3 here is CASSLAGANEQFF. Written as DNA, the CDR3 is TGTGCCAGCAGCCTAGCGGGAGCCAATGAGCAGTTCTTC.

The chain uses TRBV6-5 and TRBJ2-7; 11 nucleotides line up with TRBD1. J gave up 5 bases and V 8 bases, and 8 bases lay outside the gene matches. The CDR3 runs to 14 residues. Germline V gene sequence: CDR1 MNHEY, CDR2 SVGAGI. The CDR3: CASGFGQGANEQYF. The CDR3 nucleotides read TGTGCCAGCGGCTTCGGACAGGGGGCAAACGAGCAGTACTTC.

The genes are TRBV28 and TRBJ2-3, with D possibly being TRBD1 (7 bases). Trimming removed 4 bases from V and 4 bases from J, with 12 bases in between. Per germline, CDR1 MDHEN and CDR2 SYDVKM. This CDR3 region has 14 residues. This CDR3 is CASSSRGVADTQYF. The CDR3 nucleotides are TGTGCCAGCAGTTCCAGGGGGGTTGCAGATACGCAGTATTTT.

This chain connects TRBV4-3 to TRBJ2-7, with unresolved D. The CDR3 consists of 14 residues. CDR1 and CDR2 (germline): LGHNA, YSLEER. The V gene lost 0 bases and the J gene lost 5 bases, with 11 bases spanning the gap. The CDR3 is CASSQDPSFHEQYF. CDR3 bases: TGCGCCAGCAGCCAAGACCCTAGTTTCCACGAGCAGTACTTC.

The chain joins TRBV19 to TRBJ2-1; D remains ambiguous. CDR3 size: 11 residues. V lost 8 bases, J lost 8 bases, and 10 bases lay in between. Germline CDR1 reads LNHDA; CDR2 reads SQIVND (reference sequence). The CDR3 sequence: CASSFVDEQFF. The DNA for the CDR3 is TGTGCCAGTTCGTTTGTCGATGAGCAGTTCTTC.

The chain carries TRBV27 and TRBJ2-1; the match to TRBD2 covers 10 bases. The CDR3 has 15 residues. In germline, CDR1 is MNHEY, CDR2 SMNVEV (reference sequence). V lost 5 bases to trimming and J lost 4 bases; unmatched junction nucleotides: 5. CDR3 coding DNA: TGTGCCAGCAGTGATGGGACTAGCGCTTACAATGAGCAGTTCTTC. Translation: CASSDGTSAYNEQFF.

This clone was counted a few times. The chain employs TRBV6-5 and TRBJ1-2, with 7 bases aligning to TRBD1. This CDR3 is 15 amino acids long. After removal of 2 bases from V and 7 bases from J, the junction contained 10 bases not matched to a gene. Germline V gives CDR1 MNHEY, CDR2 SVGAGI. CDR3 region: CASSYLGDSLAGYTF. The CDR3 DNA sequence: TGTGCCAGCAGTTACCTCGGGGACAGTCTGGCTGGCTACACCTTC.

V usage is TRBV10-3 and J usage is TRBJ2-7; unclear D gene. CDR1 ENHRY and CDR2 SYGVKD come from the germline V gene. V was pared by 2 bases and J by 4 bases, with 6 bases between. The CDR3 runs to 12 residues. For the CDR3, the DNA is TGTGCCATCAGTGAGAGGGATTACGAGCAGTACTTC. It yields the protein CAISERDYEQYF.

The genes are TRBV11-2 and TRBJ2-7, with 12 bases identical to TRBD1. The V segment lost 4 bases and the J segment 5 bases; nucleotides outside the gene matches: 9. CDR1 and CDR2 from the germline V gene are SGHAT and FQNNGV. This CDR3 contains 16 residues. CDR3 residues: CASSSQGQGARDEQYF. The DNA of the CDR3 is TGTGCCAGCAGCTCTCAGGGACAGGGGGCGCGGGACGAGCAGTACTTC.

Note on this clone: The same CDR3 also results from other DNA sequences found in this sample. This sequence joins TRBV29-1 and TRBJ2-7; 9 nucleotides line up with TRBD1. CDR3 length: 12 amino acids. Germline assignment: CDR1 SQVTM and CDR2 ANQGSEA. V shed 6 bases and J 1 base; nucleotides not matched to a gene: 1. CDR3 DNA: TGCAGCGTGGGACAGGGATCCTACGAGCAGTACTTC. Translation: CSVGQGSYEQYF.

The chain employs TRBV6-1 and TRBJ1-2, with D hard to call. The CDR3 sequence is 12 residues long. CDR1 is MNHNS and CDR2 is SASEGT in the germline V gene. Trimming left V 1 base short and J 4 bases short, with 4 bases between. CDR3 region: CASSEDAYGYTF. DNA for the CDR3: TGTGCCAGCAGTGAAGATGCCTATGGCTACACCTTC.

The chain is built from TRBV28 and TRBJ2-1; TRBD2 aligns across 7 bases. The ends lost 6 bases at V and 8 bases at J; junction bases unmatched: 19. There are 17 residues in the CDR3. From germline, CDR1 is MDHEN and CDR2 SYDVKM. The CDR3 loop reads CASSWGFSGPRTDEQFF. Written as DNA, the CDR3 is TGTGCCAGCAGCTGGGGATTTAGCGGGCCGAGAACGGATGAGCAGTTCTTC.

CDR3 residues: CASSFAGGARRVPTDTQYF. Here the CDR3 DNA reads TGTGCCAGCAGCTTCGCAGGGGGCGCAAGAAGGGTCCCCACAGATACGCAGTATTTT. This chain links TRBV11-2 with TRBJ2-3, with 8 bases identical to TRBD1. The CDR3 contains 19 residues. V trimming: 3 bases; J trimming: 2 bases; junction bases outside the gene matches: 16. In germline, CDR1 is SGHAT, CDR2 FQNNGV.

The chain combines TRBV12-5 with TRBJ2-5, with 14 bases lining up with TRBD2. Trimming removed 4 bases from V and 5 bases from J; junction bases left unmatched: 9. CDR3 length equals 17 residues. Germline V gene sequence: CDR1 LGHNT, CDR2 FRNRAP. In DNA form, the CDR3 reads TGTGCTAGTGGTTCCTTGACTAGCGGGAGGGCGGGGGAGACCCAGTACTTC. It translates to CASGSLTSGRAGETQYF. Using reference TRBV12-5 and TRBJ2-5 for the parts outside the CDR3, the full variable domain is DARVTQTPRHKVTEMGQEVTMRCQPILGHNTVFWYRQTMMQGLELLAYFRNRAPLDDSGMPKDRFSAEMPDATLATLKIQPSEPRDSAVYFCASGSLTSGRAGETQYFGPGTRLLVL.

The rearrangement uses TRBV4-1 and TRBJ1-1, with D unresolved. The V end was cut by 0 bases, the J end by 0 bases, with 11 bases between. Germline V gene lookup returns CDR1 MGHRA and CDR2 YSYEKL. The CDR3 is 16 residues long. The CDR3 sequence: CASSQEGGKLNTEAFF. For the CDR3, the DNA is TGCGCCAGCAGCCAAGAAGGCGGCAAGTTGAACACTGAAGCTTTCTTT.

The chain joins TRBV7-9 to TRBJ1-2; 7 bases align to TRBD1. The CDR3 has 15 residues. Trimming removed 5 bases from V and 4 bases from J; junction bases left unmatched: 10. CDR1 and CDR2 from the germline V gene are SEHNR and FQNEAQ (reference sequence). The CDR3 sequence: CASSATDRPPYGYTF. Here the CDR3 DNA reads TGTGCCAGCAGCGCTACGGACAGGCCCCCCTATGGCTACACCTTC.

The chain joins TRBV4-1 to TRBJ1-5, with no clear D. In germline, CDR1 is MGHRA, CDR2 YSYEKL. Trimming pared 0 bases from V and 7 bases from J, leaving 10 bases between. The CDR3 loop spans 14 amino acids. CDR3: CASSQDLRVQPQHF. CDR3 nucleotide sequence: TGCGCCAGCAGCCAAGATTTAAGGGTCCAGCCCCAGCATTTT.